One sample yielded the 23 T cell receptor beta chains listed below, sequenced in a study of CD8+CD57+ T cells in acquired aplastic anemia. Patients included in sequencing had previously demonstrated CD8+CD57+ cell expansion by flow cytometry. TCR beta VDJ and CDR3 were profiled, and genomic DNA was the template. TCRdb independently ran MiXCR on the reads; one entry per CDR3 protein. The data show around 130,000 distinct CDR3 sequences, under 60% seen once. Sequencing input: sorted CD4+, CD8+, or CD8+CD57+ T cells (not recorded which) from PBMCs. Every receptor here comes from a human donor with aplastic anemia.

This clonotype was seen a handful of times. V is TRBV10-3 and J is TRBJ2-7; a weak D match, TRBD2 (6 bases). Trimming pared 10 bases from V and 5 bases from J, leaving 18 bases between. The germline gives CDR1 ENHRY, CDR2 SYGVKD. This CDR3 comprises 13 residues. The CDR3 is CATTSQPEDEQYF. The DNA of the CDR3 is TGTGCCACCACTAGCCAGCCGGAGGACGAGCAGTACTTC.

Points on this clonotype: A much larger clonotype is one base distant, so this may be a read error. CDR3 sequence (DNA): TGTGCCAGCAGCTTATGGATGAATAGCGAGGACGAGCGGTACTTC. Amino acid sequence: CASSLWMNSEDERYF. The chain carries TRBV11-2 and TRBJ2-7; D may be TRBD2 (5 bases). Germline V gene sequence: CDR1 SGHAT, CDR2 FQNNGV. The CDR3 totals 15 residues.

The rearrangement uses TRBV7-9 and TRBJ1-4; 8 nucleotides line up with TRBD1. CDR3 length equals 14 residues. V trimming: 2 bases; J trimming: 7 bases; junction bases outside the gene matches: 3. Per germline, CDR1 SEHNR and CDR2 FQNEAQ (reference sequence). CDR3 sequence: CASSLQGAGEKLFF. The DNA of the CDR3 is TGTGCCAGCAGCTTACAGGGGGCGGGTGAAAAACTGTTTTTT.

The chain links TRBV19 to TRBJ1-5, with 8 bases aligning to TRBD1. CDR1 and CDR2 from the germline V gene are LNHDA and SQIVND (reference sequence). The CDR3 totals 13 residues. The V and J ends lost 5 bases and 6 bases, in that order; junction bases with no gene match: 3. The CDR3 bases are TGTGCCAGTAGTCAGGGGGCCAGTCAGCCCCAGCATTTT. It yields the protein CASSQGASQPQHF. Together with reference TRBV19 and TRBJ1-5, the CDR3 gives the full variable domain: DGGITQSPKYLFRKEGQNVTLSCEQNLNHDAMYWYRQDPGQGLRLIYYSQIVNDFQKGDIAEGYSVSREKKESFPLTVTSAQKNPTAFYLCASSQGASQPQHFGDGTRLSIL.

This clonotype came up many times. The V and J genes are TRBV10-3 and TRBJ1-5; unclear D gene. The germline V gene has CDR1 ENHRY and CDR2 SYGVKD. This CDR3 spans 16 amino acids. Trimming left V 2 bases short and J 3 bases short, with 14 bases between. CDR3 sequence reads: CAISETDGQINQPQHF. CDR3 bases: TGTGCCATCAGTGAGACGGACGGCCAAATCAATCAGCCCCAGCATTTT.

This clonotype came up once. The J gene is TRBJ2-3, the V gene TRBV11-1; 7 bases agree with TRBD2. Losses at the gene ends were 2 bases for V and 6 bases for J; bases not matched to a gene: 8. Germline V CDR1 and CDR2: SGHAT, FQDESV (reference sequence). The CDR3 is 15 amino acids. This CDR3 reads CASSLPGLDLDTQYF. CDR3 bases: TGTGCCAGCAGCTTACCTGGACTAGATTTGGATACGCAGTATTTT.

This clonotype was seen ten or more times. V usage is TRBV12-3 or TRBV12-4 and J usage is TRBJ1-2; a possible D gene is TRBD1 (5 bases). Trimming left V 5 bases short and J 4 bases short, with 20 bases between. This CDR3 region has 16 residues. The CDR3 here is CASSPSRAGRIYGYTF. Written as DNA, the CDR3 is TGTGCCAGCAGTCCCTCCAGGGCAGGGCGGATCTATGGCTACACCTTC.

To note about this clonotype: The missing conserved phenylalanine or tryptophan at the end of this CDR3 makes a read error likely. The DNA is omitted, as the CDR3 cannot be located on it reliably, and the CDR3 follows TCRdb's listing. The chain joins TRBV10-3 to TRBJ2-1; no DNA check was done on the table's D call, TRBD2. From its first to its last residue, the CDR3 has 9 amino acids. Per germline, CDR1 ENHRY and CDR2 SYGVKD. The CDR3: CAIMGRGTS.

V gene TRBV4-3 combines with J gene TRBJ2-3; D may be TRBD2 (6 bases). The germline V gene has CDR1 LGHNA and CDR2 YSLEER. This CDR3 is 16 amino acids long. The V end was cut by 5 bases, the J end by 3 bases, with 18 bases between. CDR3 protein: CASSLWTGTWTDTQYF. The CDR3 nucleotides read TGCGCCAGCAGCTTATGGACTGGGACTTGGACAGATACGCAGTATTTT.

The chain is built from TRBV29-1 and TRBJ2-7; a weak D match, TRBD1 (6 bases). CDR1 SQVTM and CDR2 ANQGSEA come from the germline V gene. Between the trimmed V and J ends, which lost 1 base and 5 bases, there was a span of 15 bases. The CDR3 loop spans 14 amino acids. CDR3 protein: CSVEVMGAGDEQYF. The DNA of the CDR3 is TGCAGCGTTGAAGTGATGGGGGCCGGAGACGAGCAGTACTTC.

This chain connects TRBV29-1 to TRBJ1-1, with D maybe TRBD1 (5 bases). Deletions cut 0 bases from V and 4 bases from J, with 15 bases between. CDR1 and CDR2 (germline): SQVTM, ANQGSEA. The CDR3 spans 15 residues. CDR3 protein: CSVEDRRGRGTEAFF. CDR3 coding DNA: TGCAGCGTTGAAGATCGTAGAGGAAGGGGCACTGAAGCTTTCTTT.

This clonotype was seen many times. The J gene is TRBJ2-1, the V gene TRBV24-1; TRBD1 matches 9 bases. From germline, CDR1 is KGHDR and CDR2 SFDVKD. Trimming cost V 4 bases and J 8 bases; bases outside gene matches: 2. CDR3 length: 13 residues. The CDR3 spells CATSEYRGHEQFF. The CDR3 DNA is TGTGCCACCAGTGAGTACAGGGGGCATGAGCAGTTCTTC.

In its sample, this clonotype was seen many times. Written as DNA, the CDR3 is TGTGCCAGCAGCCGACTAGCGGGAGGATCTGGGGCCAACGTCCTGACTTTC. It translates to CASSRLAGGSGANVLTF. The V call is TRBV14, the J call TRBJ2-6; 13 bases line up with TRBD2. Germline assignment: CDR1 SGHDN and CDR2 FVKESK. Trimming removed 4 bases from V and 1 base from J; junction bases left unmatched: 1. The CDR3 extends over 17 amino acids.

The genes are TRBV4-1 and TRBJ1-6; D gene uncertain. Per the germline V gene, CDR1 is MGHRA and CDR2 is YSYEKL. The CDR3 consists of 13 residues. The germline V and J ends were trimmed by 3 bases and 5 bases, with 5 bases remaining between them. The CDR3 loop reads CASSQPNNSPLHF. CDR3 nucleotides: TGCGCCAGCAGCCAGCCCAATAATTCACCCCTCCACTTT.

The chain carries TRBV10-3 and TRBJ2-7; 8 bases are a match to TRBD1. V gave up 4 bases and J gave up 7 bases; unmatched junction bases: 3. Germline V CDR1 and CDR2: ENHRY, SYGVKD. This CDR3 comprises 12 residues. CDR3 region: CAISVTGEEQYF. The CDR3 bases are TGTGCCATCAGTGTGACAGGGGAAGAGCAGTACTTC.

The chain joins TRBV20-1 to TRBJ1-6; weak D call: TRBD1 (5 bases). The CDR3 has 14 amino acids. V was trimmed by 6 bases and J by 8 bases, leaving 17 bases between them. From germline, CDR1 is DFQATT and CDR2 SNEGSKA (reference sequence). CDR3 DNA: TGCAGTGCCCCCAGGGCCTCGAGTTATTCACCCCTCCACTTT. Translated, it gives CSAPRASSYSPLHF.

V is TRBV5-1 and J is TRBJ2-3; D is ambiguous. V lost 6 bases and J 4 bases, leaving 15 bases between the germline ends. Per the germline V gene, CDR1 is SGHRS and CDR2 is YFSETQ. This CDR3 is built from 14 residues. The CDR3 DNA sequence: TGCGCCAGCATCGATCGGCTGGATCCAGATACGCAGTATTTT. This codes for CASIDRLDPDTQYF.

CDR3 DNA: TGTGCCAGCAGCTTAGGTTCATTGACGGGCGACAATGAGCAGTTCTTC. Translation gives CASSLGSLTGDNEQFF. The V gene is TRBV7-9, the J gene TRBJ2-1, with D hard to call. V was clipped by 1 base and J by 5 bases, with 15 bases between them. CDR1 and CDR2 from the germline V gene are SEHNR and FQNEAQ (reference sequence). The CDR3 spans 16 residues.

The chain links TRBV10-3 to TRBJ1-1; D is ambiguous. The CDR3 loop spans 13 amino acids. The V end was cut by 0 bases, the J end by 6 bases, with 8 bases between. The germline V gene has CDR1 ENHRY and CDR2 SYGVKD. CDR3 coding DNA: TGTGCCATCAGTGAGTCGAGGCGTTCTGAAGCTTTCTTT. Its translation: CAISESRRSEAFF.

V gene TRBV10-3 combines with J gene TRBJ1-4; D is perhaps TRBD1 (6 bases). Germline V CDR1 and CDR2: ENHRY, SYGVKD. Trimming cost V 6 bases and J 7 bases, with 9 bases left between them. The CDR3 loop spans 12 amino acids. As DNA, the CDR3 is TGTGCCATCAGCCGGACAGCTGAAAAACTGTTTTTT. Protein sequence: CAISRTAEKLFF.

This clonotype was counted ten times or more. The rearrangement links TRBV20-1 to TRBJ1-3; 9 bases match TRBD1. Germline V gene sequence: CDR1 DFQATT, CDR2 SNEGSKA (reference sequence). Unmatched junction bases numbered 9, after V lost 5 bases and J lost 4 bases. The CDR3 contains 15 residues. Written as DNA, the CDR3 is TGCAGTGCTCCCCCACAGGGGGCTCAGGGAAACACCATATATTTT. Protein: CSAPPQGAQGNTIYF.

V usage is TRBV9 and J usage is TRBJ1-1; D remains ambiguous. The CDR3 sequence is 15 residues long. Germline V gene data show CDR1 as SGDLS and CDR2 as YYNGEE. With 0 bases removed from V and 1 base from J, the gap between germline ends came to 10 bases. The CDR3 region is CASSVAPRGNTEAFF. The CDR3 nucleotides are TGTGCCAGCAGCGTAGCGCCTCGGGGGAACACTGAAGCTTTCTTT. Combining the CDR3 with reference TRBV9 and TRBJ1-1 gives the whole variable domain DSGVTQTPKHLITATGQRVTLRCSPRSGDLSVYWYQQSLDQGLQFLIQYYNGEERAKGNILERFSAQQFPDLHSELNLSSLELGDSALYFCASSVAPRGNTEAFFGQGTRLTVV.

The rearrangement uses TRBV9 and TRBJ1-2; 7 positions match TRBD1. The CDR3 spans 15 residues. Germline CDR1 reads SGDLS; CDR2 reads YYNGEE. V gave up 2 bases and J gave up 4 bases; unmatched junction bases: 8. Here the CDR3 reads CASSVDSGQTYGYTF. Here the CDR3 DNA reads TGTGCCAGCAGCGTGGACTCGGGACAGACCTATGGCTACACCTTC.